The 32 T cell receptor beta chains below come from one sample, sequenced in a study of beta chain features in type 1 diabetes. Study findings and constraints: Moderately but significantly shorter TCRB CDR3s were found in Type 1 diabetes patients in all four CD4+ subsets.

Reverse transcription of all isolated RNA meant that expressed TCRB transcripts were sequenced. TCRdb's copy holds only in-frame clones and misses some; the assay was immunoSEQ multiplex PCR. Here the sample spans almost 350,000 clones, roughly a tenth being singletons. Their antigens are not known. Sample: central memory CD4+ T cells from blood. The source of these receptors is a man under 40 with type 1 diabetes.

The CDR3 loop is CASSAQGPNYGYTF. The CDR3, as DNA: TGTGCCAGCAGTGCCCAGGGGCCTAACTATGGCTACACCTTC. The V call is TRBV2, the J call TRBJ1-2, with a tentative D call TRBD1 (6 bases). Trimming removed 4 bases from V and 0 bases from J, with 9 bases in between. This CDR3 has 14 residues. Germline V lookup: CDR1 SNHLY, CDR2 FYNNEI.

The rearrangement uses TRBV27 and TRBJ2-7; D remains ambiguous. CDR3 length: 12 amino acids. V shed 1 base and J shed 6 bases, with 7 bases lying between them. The germline gives CDR1 MNHEY, CDR2 SMNVEV (reference sequence). CDR3 sequence: CASSLWGSEQYF. Written as DNA, the CDR3 is TGTGCCAGCAGTTTATGGGGAAGCGAGCAGTACTTC.

This clone occurred a few times. This sequence joins TRBV29-1 and TRBJ1-2; 8 nucleotides line up with TRBD1. The CDR3 is 15 amino acids. Trimming took 0 bases from V and 5 from J; bases not matched to a gene: 8. Germline assignment: CDR1 SQVTM and CDR2 ANQGSEA. In DNA form, the CDR3 reads TGCAGCGTTGAAGATCCGAGGAACAGGGGGTATGGCTACACCTTC. Protein sequence: CSVEDPRNRGYGYTF.

The chain carries TRBV7-2 and TRBJ2-7, with TRBD1 as a possible D gene (6 bases). The germline V and J ends were trimmed by 5 bases and 6 bases, with 20 bases remaining between them. The CDR3 spans 15 residues. Germline-derived CDR1 and CDR2 are SGHTA and FQGNSA. CDR3 nucleotide sequence: TGTGCCAGCAGCCCATCCCGGCACAGGGCGGGCGAGCAGTACTTC. Amino acid sequence: CASSPSRHRAGEQYF. Looking up the rest from reference TRBV7-2 and TRBJ2-7 gives the full variable domain: GAGVSQSPSNKVTEKGKDVELRCDPISGHTALYWYRQSLGQGLEFLIYFQGNSAPDKSGLPSDRFSAERTGGSVSTLTIQRTQQEDSAVYLCASSPSRHRAGEQYFGPGTRLTVT.

The chain couples TRBV7-9 to TRBJ2-1; 8 nucleotides line up with TRBD1. The CDR3 consists of 16 residues. The V and J ends lost 2 bases and 5 bases, in that order; junction bases with no gene match: 8. Germline values: CDR1 SEHNR, CDR2 FQNEAQ (reference sequence). In DNA, the CDR3 is TGTGCCAGCAGCTTACTATCAGGGACAGGCAACAATGAGCAGTTCTTC. Its translation: CASSLLSGTGNNEQFF.

This clone has more than one count but fewer than ten. One base separates it from a far larger clone, so it is likely a read error. Other DNA variants within this sample encode the same CDR3. The chain links TRBV7-2 to TRBJ2-1; D is undetermined. Germline lookup yields CDR1 SGHTA and CDR2 FQGNSA. This CDR3 spans 11 amino acids. V was trimmed by 3 bases and J by 6 bases, leaving 3 bases between them. The CDR3 nucleotides are TGTGCCAGCAGCTTCTTCAATGAGCAGTTCTTC. This encodes CASSFFNEQFF.

This clone was seen a few times. The rearrangement uses TRBV7-6 and TRBJ2-7; D is possibly TRBD1 (5 bases). CDR1 is SGHVS, CDR2 FNYEAQ, per germline. CDR3 length: 15 amino acids. V shed 4 bases and J shed 2 bases, with 15 bases lying between them. The CDR3 here is CASSSRQGRTYEQYF. CDR3 DNA sequence: TGTGCCAGCAGCTCCCGGCAGGGCCGTACCTACGAGCAGTACTTC.

Only a few counts were recorded for this clone. It is unclear where the CDR3 begins or ends on the DNA, so no DNA is shown, and the CDR3 is as TCRdb lists it. This chain joins TRBV6-5 and TRBJ1-2; the table calls TRBD1, which could not be checked here. Germline V gene lookup returns CDR1 MNHEY and CDR2 SVGAGI. Ends included, the CDR3 has 14 residues. The CDR3 loop reads CASKVGQGAALPSF.

This clone was counted between two and nine times. This sequence joins TRBV29-1 and TRBJ1-6; TRBD1 might be the D (5 bases). Trimming took 7 bases from V and 8 from J, leaving 18 bases between them. The CDR3 is 14 amino acids. CDR1 and CDR2 (germline): SQVTM, ANQGSEA. DNA of the CDR3: TGCAGCGCTAGGCTGGGGCACCTTGATTCACCCCTCCACTTT. Encoded protein: CSARLGHLDSPLHF. The complete variable domain, with remaining parts taken from reference TRBV29-1 and TRBJ1-6, reads SAVISQKPSRDICQRGTSLTIQCQVDSQVTMMFWYRQQPGQSLTLIATANQGSEATYESGFVIDKFPISRPNLTFSTLTVSNMSPEDSSIYLCSARLGHLDSPLHFGNGTRLTVT.

This clone was seen more than once but under ten times. V and J are TRBV2 and TRBJ1-5, with TRBD1 identical over 7 bases. The CDR3 runs to 14 residues. With 6 bases clipped from V and 3 bases from J, the junction kept 5 bases outside the gene matches. Germline CDR1 reads SNHLY; CDR2 reads FYNNEI. The CDR3 sequence: CASRHTGDNQPQHF. CDR3 bases: TGTGCCAGCAGGCATACAGGGGACAATCAGCCCCAGCATTTT.

This clone was detected only a few times. The chain is built from TRBV5-1 and TRBJ1-5, with D perhaps TRBD1 (5 bases). Germline V gene data show CDR1 as SGHRS and CDR2 as YFSETQ. This CDR3 is built from 13 residues. The V gene lost 4 bases and the J gene lost 5 bases, with 10 bases spanning the gap. This CDR3 is CASSPLGDQPQHF. The CDR3 DNA follows: TGCGCCAGCAGCCCGCTAGGGGATCAGCCCCAGCATTTT.

The chain combines TRBV12-5 with TRBJ2-5, with D tentatively TRBD2 (6 bases). Trimming pared 3 bases from V and 4 bases from J, leaving 12 bases between. Germline CDR1 is LGHNT and CDR2 is FRNRAP. This CDR3 region has 14 residues. The CDR3 bases are TGTGCTAGTGGTTTCGGAGGGGACGGAGAGACCCAGTACTTC. Protein: CASGFGGDGETQYF. Full variable domain (rest looked up from reference TRBV12-5 and TRBJ2-5): DARVTQTPRHKVTEMGQEVTMRCQPILGHNTVFWYRQTMMQGLELLAYFRNRAPLDDSGMPKDRFSAEMPDATLATLKIQPSEPRDSAVYFCASGFGGDGETQYFGPGTRLLVL.

The chain uses TRBV5-1 and TRBJ2-7; D remains ambiguous. This CDR3 contains 13 residues. V was cut by 1 base and J by 7 bases, with 12 bases left in between. Germline CDR1 is SGHRS and CDR2 is YFSETQ. CDR3 sequence reads: CASSLSQPGEQYF. CDR3 nucleotide sequence: TGCGCCAGCAGCTTGAGCCAGCCGGGTGAGCAGTACTTC.

This clone appeared a few times. The chain has TRBV7-9 and TRBJ2-7; 9 bases map to TRBD2. Per the germline V gene, CDR1 is SEHNR and CDR2 is FQNEAQ (reference sequence). Trimming took 5 bases from V and 5 from J; bases not matched to a gene: 4. This CDR3 comprises 13 residues. Here the CDR3 DNA reads TGTGCCAGCAGCGCGGGGGGGCCGAACGAGCAGTACTTC. Its translation: CASSAGGPNEQYF.

This rearrangement joins TRBV7-2 to TRBJ2-2; D is unclear. V lost 2 bases and J 4 bases, leaving 14 bases between the germline ends. CDR1 is SGHTA and CDR2 is FQGNSA in the germline V gene. The CDR3 totals 16 residues. The CDR3 region is CASSLSGWQPTGELFF. As DNA, the CDR3 is TGTGCCAGCAGCTTATCAGGCTGGCAGCCCACCGGGGAGCTGTTTTTT.

CDR3 sequence reads: CASSYSTVTGELFF. CDR3 DNA: TGTGCCAGCAGTTACTCGACAGTTACCGGGGAGCTGTTTTTT. This sequence joins TRBV6-5 and TRBJ2-2, with a tentative D call TRBD1 (5 bases). The CDR3 has 14 residues. Trimming took off 0 bases at V and 5 bases at J, with 7 bases between the two ends. Per germline, CDR1 MNHEY and CDR2 SVGAGI.

This sequence joins TRBV5-1 and TRBJ2-5; TRBD2 is a possible D gene (6 bases). The CDR3 loop spans 16 amino acids. V was pared by 0 bases and J by 1 base, with 13 bases between. Per the germline V gene, CDR1 is SGHRS and CDR2 is YFSETQ. The CDR3, as DNA: TGCGCCAGCAGCTTGGGTTCTCGGGGGTCCCAAGAGACCCAGTACTTC. This gives the protein CASSLGSRGSQETQYF.

The gene calls are TRBV6-6 and TRBJ2-6; 8 bases fit TRBD1. Germline V gives CDR1 MNHNY, CDR2 SVGAGI (reference sequence). V dropped 7 bases and J dropped 6; count of bases not matched to a gene: 8. The CDR3 loop spans 15 amino acids. The CDR3 coding sequence is TGTGCCAGCACATATACAGGGGGTAAGGCCAACGTCCTGACTTTC. This sequence encodes CASTYTGGKANVLTF.

This clone was seen a few times. Written as DNA, the CDR3 is TGTGCCAGCAGTGATCCGGGACAGGGCAATCAGCCCCAGCATTTT. Its protein product is CASSDPGQGNQPQHF. V is TRBV6-1 and J is TRBJ1-5; 8 nucleotides align to TRBD1. This CDR3 has 15 residues. The V and J ends lost 3 bases and 2 bases, in that order; junction bases with no gene match: 3. The germline V gene has CDR1 MNHNS and CDR2 SASEGT.

This clone has only a few counts. The CDR3 sequence: CASSFSGRGTDTQYF. As DNA, the CDR3 is TGTGCCAGCAGCTTTTCTGGGAGGGGCACAGATACGCAGTATTTT. The genes are TRBV7-2 and TRBJ2-3; 7 positions agree with TRBD2. This CDR3 has 15 amino acids. Germline V gene sequence: CDR1 SGHTA, CDR2 FQGNSA. The V segment lost 3 bases and the J segment 1 base; nucleotides outside the gene matches: 4.

The CDR3 coding sequence is TGCGCCAGCAGTCAAGACGGGACAGACTCCTACAATGAGCAGTTCTTC. Residues: CASSQDGTDSYNEQFF. This chain uses TRBV23-1 with TRBJ2-1; 7 bases map to TRBD1. TRBV23-1 is known as an ORF, though its function is uncertain. This CDR3 is 16 amino acids long. V gave up 2 bases and J gave up 0 bases; unmatched junction bases: 4.

The chain employs TRBV5-1 and TRBJ2-7; possible D gene TRBD2, 6 bases. V was cut by 2 bases and J by 3 bases, with 12 bases left in between. There are 14 residues in the CDR3. Germline-derived CDR1 and CDR2 are SGHRS and YFSETQ. CDR3 residues: CASSFSGEVYEQYF. CDR3 DNA: TGCGCCAGCAGCTTCTCGGGAGAGGTCTACGAGCAGTACTTC.

The chain has TRBV7-2 and TRBJ1-5; D gene ambiguous. The germline V gene has CDR1 SGHTA and CDR2 FQGNSA. Trimming cost V 5 bases and J 4 bases, with 6 bases left between them. The CDR3 loop spans 12 amino acids. This CDR3 is CASSASNQPQHF. The CDR3 DNA is TGTGCCAGCAGCGCTTCTAATCAGCCCCAGCATTTT.

This clone was recorded a few times. The CDR3 DNA reads as TGTGCCTGGAGACGGGAAGGATATGGCTACACCTTC. Its protein is CAWRREGYGYTF. The rearrangement uses TRBV30 and TRBJ1-2, with unresolved D. This CDR3 is 12 amino acids long. The V and J ends lost 3 bases and 5 bases respectively, with 10 bases between them. Germline assignment: CDR1 GTSNPN and CDR2 SVGIG (reference sequence).

The table lists this clone with many counts. V gene TRBV28 combines with J gene TRBJ2-1, with TRBD1 identical over 7 bases. Germline lookup yields CDR1 MDHEN and CDR2 SYDVKM. V was pared by 4 bases and J by 5 bases, with 2 bases of the junction left unmatched. CDR3 length equals 13 residues. CDR3 region: CASSSGQHNEQFF. Written as DNA, the CDR3 is TGTGCCAGCAGTTCGGGACAGCACAATGAGCAGTTCTTC.

The chain carries TRBV9 and TRBJ2-1; tentatively, D is TRBD1 (6 bases). The V gene's germline CDR1 is SGDLS and CDR2 YYNGEE. There are 16 residues in the CDR3. Deletions cut 4 bases from V and 8 bases from J, with 22 bases between. The CDR3 bases are TGTGCCAGCAGCCCGGGACACTCAGGGCGCATGGATGAGCAGTTCTTC. This encodes CASSPGHSGRMDEQFF.

This chain joins TRBV11-2 and TRBJ2-1, with 9 bases lining up with TRBD2. Germline V gene lookup returns CDR1 SGHAT and CDR2 FQNNGV. CDR3 length: 14 amino acids. The V gene end was trimmed by 6 bases and the J gene end by 3 bases; junction bases not matched to a gene: 3. This chain's CDR3 is CASRTTSGYNEQFF. The CDR3, as DNA: TGTGCCAGCAGGACGACTAGCGGCTACAATGAGCAGTTCTTC.

V usage is TRBV25-1 and J usage is TRBJ1-2, with 7 positions matching TRBD1. J was trimmed by 0 bases and V by 3 bases; bases with no gene match: 10. The CDR3 has 17 residues. From germline, CDR1 is MGHDK and CDR2 SYGVNS. This chain's CDR3 is CASSDSRYGTANYGYTF. The CDR3 DNA reads TGTGCCAGCAGTGACTCCCGCTACGGGACAGCTAACTATGGCTACACCTTC.

The chain couples TRBV9 to TRBJ2-7; D may be TRBD1 (5 bases). Germline CDR1 reads SGDLS; CDR2 reads YYNGEE. V lost 2 bases and J 3 bases, leaving 18 bases between the germline ends. The CDR3 is 16 residues long. This chain's CDR3 is CASSVDPGLSDYEQYF. Written as DNA, the CDR3 is TGTGCCAGCAGCGTCGATCCAGGGTTGTCCGACTACGAGCAGTACTTC.

The chain employs TRBV7-2 and TRBJ2-5; 8 bases align to TRBD1. V lost 4 bases, J lost 5 bases, and 6 bases stayed unmatched. Germline V gene data show CDR1 as SGHTA and CDR2 as FQGNSA. The CDR3 extends over 14 amino acids. The CDR3 sequence: CASSSDRARETQYF. Here the CDR3 DNA reads TGTGCCAGCAGCTCGGACAGGGCTCGGGAGACCCAGTACTTC.

The table lists this clone with a few counts. The chain combines TRBV5-4 with TRBJ1-5; D uncertain. This CDR3 is 13 amino acids long. The germline V gene encodes CDR1 SGHNT and CDR2 YYREEE (reference sequence). Trimming removed 2 bases at V and 10 bases at J, with 13 bases between. The CDR3 sequence is CASSLKVNGPQHF. As DNA, the CDR3 is TGTGCCAGCAGCTTAAAGGTAAATGGCCCCCAGCATTTT.

This clone has a count of ten or more. The gene calls are TRBV2 and TRBJ2-7; 10 nucleotides agree with TRBD1. Germline V gene lookup returns CDR1 SNHLY and CDR2 FYNNEI. The CDR3 runs 15 residues. After removal of 4 bases from V and 4 bases from J, the junction contained 7 bases not matched to a gene. The CDR3 spells CASSGTGTGEYEQYF. CDR3 sequence (DNA): TGTGCCAGCAGTGGTACCGGGACAGGGGAGTACGAGCAGTACTTC.